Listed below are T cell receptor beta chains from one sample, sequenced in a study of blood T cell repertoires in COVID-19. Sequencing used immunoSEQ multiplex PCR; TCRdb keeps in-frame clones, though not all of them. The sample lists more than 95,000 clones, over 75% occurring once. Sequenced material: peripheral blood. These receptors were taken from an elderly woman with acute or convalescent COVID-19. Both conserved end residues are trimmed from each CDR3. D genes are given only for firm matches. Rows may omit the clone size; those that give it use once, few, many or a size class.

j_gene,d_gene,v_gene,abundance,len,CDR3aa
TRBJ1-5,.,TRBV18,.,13,ASSTGTGVLGPQH
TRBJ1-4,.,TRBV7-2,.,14,ASSRPVGGGNEKLF
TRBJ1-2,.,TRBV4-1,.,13,ASSQEVPGVGGYT
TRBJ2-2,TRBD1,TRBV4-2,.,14,ASSATGTGSTGELF
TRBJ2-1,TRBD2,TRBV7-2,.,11,ASRTSPRNEQF
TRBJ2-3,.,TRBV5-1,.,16,ASTSHWLDGGSTDTQY
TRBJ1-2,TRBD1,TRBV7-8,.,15,ASSSLTKGGSGYGYT
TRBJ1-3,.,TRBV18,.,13,ASSITGSSGNTIY
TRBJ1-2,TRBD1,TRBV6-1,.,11,ASSDRQGRSYT
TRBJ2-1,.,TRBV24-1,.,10,ATRNSGGEQF
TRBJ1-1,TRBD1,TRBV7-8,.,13,ASSILQGAGTEAF
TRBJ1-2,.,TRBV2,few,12,ASSTLGASYGYT
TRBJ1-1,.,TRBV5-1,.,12,ASSPTETYTEAF
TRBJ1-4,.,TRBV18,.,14,ASSPRAGTTDEKLF
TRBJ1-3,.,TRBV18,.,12,ASSTGISGNTIY
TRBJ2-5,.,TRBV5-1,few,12,ASSHGQLKETQY
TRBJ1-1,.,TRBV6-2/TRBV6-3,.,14,ASSYLYQTGYTEAF
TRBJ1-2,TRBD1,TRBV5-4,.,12,ASSPRTGDYGYT
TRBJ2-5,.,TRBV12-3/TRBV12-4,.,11,ASRPVSQETQY
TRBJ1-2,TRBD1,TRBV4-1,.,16,ASSQDRRTGGMNYGYT
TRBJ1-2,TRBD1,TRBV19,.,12,ASSFRDSVRGYT
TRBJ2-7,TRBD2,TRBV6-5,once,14,ASSYSGRGNPYEQY
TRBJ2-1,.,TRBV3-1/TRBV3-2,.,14,ASSPPWAVGAHEQF
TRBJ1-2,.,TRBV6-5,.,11,ASSYGQNYGYT
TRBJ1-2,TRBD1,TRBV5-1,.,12,ASSIGGASYGYT
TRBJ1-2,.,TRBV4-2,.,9,ASSSDYGYT
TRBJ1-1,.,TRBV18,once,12,ASSPGGRDTEAF
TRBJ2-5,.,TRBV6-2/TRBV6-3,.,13,ASIPAAGYDLTQY
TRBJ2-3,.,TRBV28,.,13,ASSSTLRGRDTQY
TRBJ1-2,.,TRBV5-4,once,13,ASSPGGAGDYGYT
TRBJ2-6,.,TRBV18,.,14,ASSPLDSSGANVLT
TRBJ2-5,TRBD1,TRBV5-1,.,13,ASSLEGQGWETQY
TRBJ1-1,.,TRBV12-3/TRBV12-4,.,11,ASTSIRGAEAF
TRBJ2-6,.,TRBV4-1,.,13,ASSQGYSGANVLT
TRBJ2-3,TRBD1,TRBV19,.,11,AVGDRRSDTQY
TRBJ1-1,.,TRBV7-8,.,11,ASSLVAGTEAF
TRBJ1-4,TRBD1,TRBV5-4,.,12,ASRAGTDNEKLF
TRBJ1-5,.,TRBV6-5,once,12,ASSGAYSNQPQH
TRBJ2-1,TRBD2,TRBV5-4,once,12,ASSTGLELDEQF
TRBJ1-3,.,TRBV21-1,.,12,ASSKTGLGNTIY
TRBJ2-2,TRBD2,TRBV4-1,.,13,ASSQAGGWDGELF
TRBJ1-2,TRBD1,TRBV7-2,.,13,ASSLGQALYYGYT
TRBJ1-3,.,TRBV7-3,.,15,ASSSHFREIVGNTIY
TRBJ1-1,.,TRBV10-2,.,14,ASSLGHRAMNTEAF
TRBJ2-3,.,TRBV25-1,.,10,ASRRPGDTQY